The T cell receptor (beta chain) described here comes from a study of blood T cells in healthy people across ages. A second roughly 6 to 12 cycle PCR used barcoded and J-beta primers. Via MiXCR, TCRdb re-called the 5' RACE reads, giving one row per CDR3 protein. The table has fewer than 800,000 distinct CDR3 sequences, more than 20% seen once. These data were also reused for a study on T cells of mothers and their children. That source reports: Three healthy Caucasian mothers, along with their six children, served as the donors.

This clonotype was obtained from a boy aged 5-17 years in good health. The sequenced material came from blood.

The CDR3 region is CASRSPGQGGEKLFF. CDR3 coding DNA: TGTGCCAGCAGGTCTCCGGGACAGGGTGGTGAAAAACTGTTTTTT. The chain is built from TRBV6-5 and TRBJ1-4; the match to TRBD1 covers 9 bases. The CDR3 loop spans 15 amino acids. The germline gives CDR1 MNHEY, CDR2 SVGAGI. V shed 6 bases and J 7 bases; nucleotides not matched to a gene: 9.